The TCR beta chain described here comes from a study of T cells in Graves' hyperthyroidism and ophthalmopathy. Germline V CDR1 and CDR2: SGHAT, FQNNGV. Trimming removed 2 bases at V and 6 bases at J, with 25 bases between. The CDR3 loop spans 18 amino acids. Amplification targeted TCR beta CDR3 regions from RNA transcripts. Primed by the HTBI set, a first-round RT-PCR was run on the TCR CDR3. TCRdb called the multiplex PCR reads again in MiXCR, with one record for every CDR3 protein. Found here are roughly 500,000 distinct CDR3 sequences, approximately 44% of them singletons; the top ten hold under 20%. Study-wide findings and caveats: Stable hyperthyroidism was told apart from ophthalmopathy by a model built on 13 V-J features.

This clonotype was seen a handful of times. The target antigen is unknown. The sequence was collected from an adult woman with Graves' disease, either hyperthyroidism or ophthalmopathy (not recorded which). The chain joins TRBV11-2 to TRBJ1-1, with D unresolved. Material for sequencing was peripheral blood or thyroid tissue (not recorded which). CDR3 nucleotide sequence: TGTGCCAGCAGCTTATCGATAGGGAGGAACAGCGGAAATCCTGAAGCTTTCTTT. Protein: CASSLSIGRNSGNPEAFF.